This TCR beta chain was sequenced for a study of blood T cell repertoires in COVID-19. In the study overall: Some COVID-19 samples were acute and others convalescent; all came from the United States, Italy and Spain.

Participant reports of clinical history set cohort assignment. The repertoire was sequenced with immunoSEQ multiplex PCR; TCRdb's copy has only in-frame clones and lacks some. This table holds a few hundred thousand clones, about 90% found once. The sequencing input was PBMCs or T cells enriched from blood (not recorded which). The sequence was collected from a woman in her late teens or twenties with acute COVID-19.

The CDR3 DNA is TGTGCCAGCAGTTTATCGGGGAGCTATGGCTACACCTTC. Its protein is CASSLSGSYGYTF. V usage is TRBV27 and J usage is TRBJ1-2; D is unclear. V was pared by 0 bases and J by 4 bases, with 6 bases between. The CDR3 contains 13 residues. Germline values: CDR1 MNHEY, CDR2 SMNVEV (reference sequence).